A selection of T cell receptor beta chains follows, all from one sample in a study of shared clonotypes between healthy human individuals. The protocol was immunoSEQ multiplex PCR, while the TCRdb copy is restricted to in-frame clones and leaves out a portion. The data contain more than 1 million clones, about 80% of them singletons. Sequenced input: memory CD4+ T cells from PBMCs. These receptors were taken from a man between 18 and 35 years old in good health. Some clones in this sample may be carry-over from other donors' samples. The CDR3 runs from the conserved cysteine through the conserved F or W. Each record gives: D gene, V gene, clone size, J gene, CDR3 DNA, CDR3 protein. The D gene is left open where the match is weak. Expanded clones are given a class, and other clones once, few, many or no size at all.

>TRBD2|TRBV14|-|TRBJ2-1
TGTGCCAGCAGCCCAGGGTTGGGACTAGCGGGAGGGTCCCACAATGAGCAGTTCTTC
CASSPGLGLAGGSHNEQFF
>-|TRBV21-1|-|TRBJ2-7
TGTGCCAGCAGCATTCGAAGGTCAGGGGTCCCCTACGAGCAGTACTTC
CASSIRRSGVPYEQYF
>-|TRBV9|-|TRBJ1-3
TGTGCCAGCAGCCCAAGACAGGCCTCTGGAAACACCATATATTTT
CASSPRQASGNTIYF
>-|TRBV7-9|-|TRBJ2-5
TGTGCCAGCAGCTTAAACACGGCCGGAGAGACCCAGTACTTC
CASSLNTAGETQYF
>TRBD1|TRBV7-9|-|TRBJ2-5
TGTGCCAGCAGCAAAGACAGGGGCCAAGAGACCCAGTACTTC
CASSKDRGQETQYF
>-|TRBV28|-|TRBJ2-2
TGTGCCAGCAGCTTGAGGCGGGCGGGCACCGGGGAGCTGTTTTTT
CASSLRRAGTGELFF
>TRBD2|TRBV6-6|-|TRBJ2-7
TGTGCCAGCAGTCCTACGGGAGGGGGCTACGAGCAGTACTTC
CASSPTGGGYEQYF
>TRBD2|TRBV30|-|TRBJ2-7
TGTGCCTGGAGTCCCGGGACGGGAGGCTACGAGCAGTACTTC
CAWSPGTGGYEQYF
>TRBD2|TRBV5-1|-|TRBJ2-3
TGCGCCAGCAGCTCGGGGACTAGTATTCGTACAGATACGCAGTATTTT
CASSSGTSIRTDTQYF
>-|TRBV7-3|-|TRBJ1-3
TGTGCCAGCAGCTCCGGATCTGGAAACACCATATATTTT
CASSSGSGNTIYF
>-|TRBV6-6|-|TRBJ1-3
TGTGCCAGCAGTTACTCGGAACCAATCTCTGGAAACACCATATATTTT
CASSYSEPISGNTIYF
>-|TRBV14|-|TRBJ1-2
TGTGCCAGCAGCCAAGTTTCAGGGATTTATGGCTACACCTTC
CASSQVSGIYGYTF
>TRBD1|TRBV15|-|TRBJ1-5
TGTGCCACCAGCAGGGGGGACAGGGGACAGAATCAGCCCCAGCATTTT
CATSRGDRGQNQPQHF
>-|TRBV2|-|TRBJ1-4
TGTGCCAGCAGAGTACAGGGTACGGCCGATGAAAAACTGTTTTTT
CASRVQGTADEKLFF
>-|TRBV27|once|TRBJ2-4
TGTGCCAGCAGTACCTACAGGGTTGAGGGCATTCAGTACTTC
CASSTYRVEGIQYF
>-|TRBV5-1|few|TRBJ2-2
TGCGCCAGCAGCTTTATAACAGGGCGGGCCGGGGAGCTGTTTTTT
CASSFITGRAGELFF
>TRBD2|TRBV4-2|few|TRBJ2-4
TGTGCCAGCAGCCAAGAGATCGAGCGGGAGGGAGACATTCAGTACTTC
CASSQEIEREGDIQYF
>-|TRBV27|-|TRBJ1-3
TGTGCCAGCACTTTTCGAGGATCGGACACCATATATTTT
CASTFRGSDTIYF
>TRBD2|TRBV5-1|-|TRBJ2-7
TGCGCCAGCTCGACCGGGACTAGTGGCTACGAGCAGTACTTC
CASSTGTSGYEQYF
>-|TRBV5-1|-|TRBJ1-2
TGCGCCAGCAGCCCTGGGTTAGTAGGCCCAGATAACTATGGCTACACCTTC
CASSPGLVGPDNYGYTF
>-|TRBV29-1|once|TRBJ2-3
TGCAGCGTTGCGGCGGGAACCACAGATACGCAGTATTTT
CSVAAGTTDTQYF
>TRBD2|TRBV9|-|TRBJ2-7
TGTGCCAGCAGCGTTGGTTCTAGCGGGAGTATCTACGAGCAGTACTTC
CASSVGSSGSIYEQYF
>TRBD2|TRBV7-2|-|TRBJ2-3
TGTGCCAGCAGCGACCGAGCGGGACGGTTCGCGGATACGCAGTATTTT
CASSDRAGRFADTQYF
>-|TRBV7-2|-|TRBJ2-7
TGTGCCAGCAGCTTAGTTGAGACCAGGGGCGAGCAGTACTTC
CASSLVETRGEQYF
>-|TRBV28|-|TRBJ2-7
TGTGCCAGCAGTACCCAGGGGGAGGTCTCCTACGAGCAGTACTTC
CASSTQGEVSYEQYF
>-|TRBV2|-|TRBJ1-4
TGTGCCAGCAGGGACCAAAATGAAAAACTGTTTTTT
CASRDQNEKLFF
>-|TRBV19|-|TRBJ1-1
TGTGCCAGTACTTACAGCCTGCGGAACACTGAAGCTTTCTTT
CASTYSLRNTEAFF
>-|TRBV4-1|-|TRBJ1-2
TGCGCCAGCAGCCAAGATGGGACGCCCGGGTATGGCTACACCTTC
CASSQDGTPGYGYTF
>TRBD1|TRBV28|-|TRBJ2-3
TGTGCCAGCAGCCTTTATAGGGGGCGGGATACGCAGTATTTT
CASSLYRGRDTQYF
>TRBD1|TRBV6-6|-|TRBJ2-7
TGTGCCAGCAGGGGACAGGGAATAAACTACGAGCAGTACTTC
CASRGQGINYEQYF
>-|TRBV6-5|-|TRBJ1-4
TGTGCCAGCAGGAACACCGGGGGAGAAAAACTGTTTTTT
CASRNTGGEKLFF
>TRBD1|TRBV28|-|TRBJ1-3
TGTGCCAGCAGTGGCAGCAGGGGGAAAGATACATCTGGAAACACCATATATTTT
CASSGSRGKDTSGNTIYF
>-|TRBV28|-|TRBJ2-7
TGTGCCAGCCGGAGAGGGTACGAGATATCCTACGAGCAGTACTTC
CASRRGYEISYEQYF
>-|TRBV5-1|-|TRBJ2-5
TGCGCCAGCAGCTTGGAGGGGGTTGAGGAGACCCAGTACTTC
CASSLEGVEETQYF
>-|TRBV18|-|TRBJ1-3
TGTGCCAGCTCACCACCATTCTGGGGGCTAGGAAACACCATATATTTT
CASSPPFWGLGNTIYF
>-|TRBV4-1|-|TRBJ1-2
TGCGCCAGCAGCCAGGCCCAAAACCGCCCCTATGGCTACACCTTC
CASSQAQNRPYGYTF
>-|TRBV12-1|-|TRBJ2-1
TGTGCCAGCAGCCCCACCTCTCTAGCGGGACGGCACAATGAGCAGTTCTTC
CASSPTSLAGRHNEQFF
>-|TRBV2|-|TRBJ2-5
TGTGCCAGCAGAAGGGGTTCCGGGGAGACCCAGTACTTC
CASRRGSGETQYF
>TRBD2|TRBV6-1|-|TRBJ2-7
TGTGCCAGCAGTGAGGCGGGGGTCTACGAGCAGTACTTC
CASSEAGVYEQYF
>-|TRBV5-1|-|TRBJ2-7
TGCGCCAGCAGCTTGGGGCAGGCCTCCTACGAGCAGTACTTC
CASSLGQASYEQYF
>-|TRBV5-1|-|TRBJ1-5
TGCGCCAGCAGCGCCGGGACGGAAAAGAATCAGCCCCAGCATTTT
CASSAGTEKNQPQHF
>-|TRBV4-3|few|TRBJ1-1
TGCGCCAGCAGCCAAGTGGGAGGGACGGGGGCTGAAGCTTTCTTT
CASSQVGGTGAEAFF
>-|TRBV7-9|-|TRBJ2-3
TGTGCCAGCAGCCCCGCCGCAGGGTGGTCAGATACGCAGTATTTT
CASSPAAGWSDTQYF
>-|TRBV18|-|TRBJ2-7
TGTGCCAGCTCACCCCCACGGACAGACTACGAGCAGTACTTC
CASSPPRTDYEQYF
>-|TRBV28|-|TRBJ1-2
TGTGCCAGCAGTCGACAGGCCTATGGCTACACCTTC
CASSRQAYGYTF
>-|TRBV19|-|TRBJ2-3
TGTGCCAGTAGTACCTTGACAGACACAGATACGCAGTATTTT
CASSTLTDTDTQYF